A selection of T cell receptor beta chains follows, all from one sample in a study of cytomegalovirus exposure and HLA in healthy donors. Assay used: immunoSEQ multiplex PCR; TCRdb lists only in-frame clones, some missing. Of 120,000 or so clones listed, more than 70% were seen once; the top ten hold roughly 1.9%. The sample consisted of PBMCs. The receptors come from a woman aged 25-40 years in good health and CMV-seronegative. Both conserved end residues are part of each CDR3. The order of the fields is V gene, D gene, J gene, clone size, CDR3 protein, CDR3 DNA. The D gene is left open where the match is weak. Only part of the rows carry a size: once, few, many, or a class if the clone is expanded.

TRBV7-2	TRBD1	TRBJ1-4	-	CASSLGDRVGEKLFF	TGTGCCAGCAGCTTAGGGGACAGGGTGGGGGAAAAACTGTTTTTT
TRBV5-5	TRBD1	TRBJ2-1	-	CASSLKGQGSSYNEQFF	TGTGCCAGCAGCTTGAAGGGACAGGGATCCTCCTACAATGAGCAGTTCTTC
TRBV6-5	-	TRBJ2-3	-	CASSPQTGQGGTQYF	TGTGCCAGCAGCCCCCAGACGGGACAAGGCGGTACGCAGTATTTT
TRBV7-2	-	TRBJ2-2	-	CASSRGLNTGELFF	TGTGCCAGCAGCCGCGGACTGAACACCGGGGAGCTGTTTTTT
TRBV12-5	TRBD1	TRBJ1-5	once	CASGLVQGAGNQPQHF	TGTGCTAGTGGTTTGGTACAGGGGGCGGGCAATCAGCCCCAGCATTTT
TRBV6-5	-	TRBJ1-2	few	CASSYSRGSGGYTF	TGTGCCAGCAGTTACTCGCGGGGTTCTGGTGGCTACACCTTC
TRBV6-6	-	TRBJ1-1	-	CASSPPNGQGPTEAFF	TGTGCCAGCAGTCCCCCAAATGGTCAGGGGCCCACTGAAGCTTTCTTT
TRBV6-6	TRBD2	TRBJ2-1	-	CASSYSGRGGLNEQFF	TGTGCCAGCAGTTACTCGGGACGGGGGGGCCTCAATGAGCAGTTCTTC
TRBV6-1	TRBD1	TRBJ2-1	-	CASTRDRGRNEQFF	TGTGCCAGCACCAGGGACAGGGGGCGCAATGAGCAGTTCTTC
TRBV7-8	-	TRBJ1-5	-	CASSPGDGPQHF	TGTGCCAGCAGCCCAGGTGACGGGCCCCAGCATTTT
TRBV6-5	-	TRBJ2-3	-	CASSEPEATDTQYF	TGTGCCAGCAGTGAGCCGGAGGCGACGGATACGCAGTATTTT
TRBV29-1	TRBD2	TRBJ2-1	-	CSAGGLAGYNEQFF	TGCAGCGCCGGGGGACTAGCGGGCTACAATGAGCAGTTCTTC
TRBV7-3	-	TRBJ2-7	-	CASSHQDYEQYF	TGTGCCAGCAGCCATCAGGACTACGAGCAGTACTTC
TRBV6-1	-	TRBJ1-1	once	CASRVGATNTEAFF	TGTGCCAGCAGGGTGGGGGCGACGAACACTGAAGCTTTCTTT
TRBV6-6	TRBD2	TRBJ2-5	few	CASRKGTSQETQYF	TGTGCCAGCAGGAAAGGGACTAGCCAGGAGACCCAGTACTTC
TRBV5-1	-	TRBJ1-2	-	CASSPYGGASGYTF	TGCGCCAGCAGCCCCTATGGCGGGGCCTCTGGCTACACCTTC
TRBV4-3	TRBD1	TRBJ2-2	-	CASSQDLTGVSTGELFF	TGCGCCAGCAGCCAAGATCTGACAGGGGTATCGACCGGGGAGCTGTTTTTT
TRBV5-1	-	TRBJ2-3	-	CASSQDRGFVYAQYF	TGCGCCAGCAGCCAAGATAGGGGTTTCGTCTATGCGCAGTATTTT